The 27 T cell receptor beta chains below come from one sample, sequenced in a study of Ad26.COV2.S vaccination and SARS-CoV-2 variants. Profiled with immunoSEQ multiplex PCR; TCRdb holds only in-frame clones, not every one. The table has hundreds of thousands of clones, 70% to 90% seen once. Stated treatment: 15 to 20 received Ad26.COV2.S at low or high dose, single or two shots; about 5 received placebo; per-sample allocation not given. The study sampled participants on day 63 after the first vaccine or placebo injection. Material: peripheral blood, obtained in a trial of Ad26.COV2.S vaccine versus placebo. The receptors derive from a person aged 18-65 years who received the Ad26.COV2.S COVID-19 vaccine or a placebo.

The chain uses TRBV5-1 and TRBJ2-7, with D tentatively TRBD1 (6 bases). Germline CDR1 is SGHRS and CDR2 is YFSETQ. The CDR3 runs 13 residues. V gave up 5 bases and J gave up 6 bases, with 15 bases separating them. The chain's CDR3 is CASSGRGRLEQYF. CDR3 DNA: TGCGCCAGCAGTGGCAGGGGCCGCCTCGAGCAGTACTTC. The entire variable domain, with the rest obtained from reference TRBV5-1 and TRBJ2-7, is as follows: KAGVTQTPRYLIKTRGQQVTLSCSPISGHRSVSWYQQTPGQGLQFLFEYFSETQRNKGNFPGRFSGRQFSNSRSEMNVSTLELGDSALYLCASSGRGRLEQYFGPGTRLTVT.

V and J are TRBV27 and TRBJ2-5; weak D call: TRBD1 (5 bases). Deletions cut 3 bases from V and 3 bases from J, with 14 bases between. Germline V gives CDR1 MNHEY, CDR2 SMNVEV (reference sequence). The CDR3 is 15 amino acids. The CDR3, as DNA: TGTGCCAGCAGTTTGGCGGCAGGGTGGGAAGAGACCCAGTACTTC. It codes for CASSLAAGWEETQYF.

CDR3 protein: CASSPPNSGDSYEQYF. Written as DNA, the CDR3 is TGTGCCAGCTCACCTCCAAATAGCGGGGATAGCTACGAGCAGTACTTC. J is TRBJ2-7 and V is TRBV18, with TRBD2 identical over 8 bases. Per the germline V gene, CDR1 is KGHSH and CDR2 is LQKENI. The CDR3 is 16 residues long. With V trimmed by 3 bases and J by 3 bases, 10 bases remained unmatched.

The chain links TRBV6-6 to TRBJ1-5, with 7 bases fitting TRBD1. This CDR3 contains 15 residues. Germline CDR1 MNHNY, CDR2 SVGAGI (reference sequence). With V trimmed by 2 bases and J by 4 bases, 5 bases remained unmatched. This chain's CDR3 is CASSYPGQLNQPQHF. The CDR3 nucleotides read TGTGCCAGCAGTTACCCGGGACAGTTAAATCAGCCCCAGCATTTT.

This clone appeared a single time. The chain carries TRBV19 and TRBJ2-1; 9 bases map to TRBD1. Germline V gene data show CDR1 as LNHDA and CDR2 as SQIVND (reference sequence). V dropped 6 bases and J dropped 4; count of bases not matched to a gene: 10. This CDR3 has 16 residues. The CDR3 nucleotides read TGTGCCAGTAGGAACCCACAGGGGGCGCGTTACAATGAGCAGTTCTTC. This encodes CASRNPQGARYNEQFF.

The CDR3 coding sequence is TGTGCCAGCAGCTTTTCCGGACTAGCGGGGGAGTATTTT. This encodes CASSFSGLAGEYF. The J gene is TRBJ2-3, the V gene TRBV7-9; 13 bases line up with TRBD2. Looked up from germline, CDR1 is SEHNR and CDR2 is FQNEAQ (reference sequence). This CDR3 spans 13 amino acids. The trim removed 3 bases at V and 13 bases at J, leaving 4 bases unmatched.

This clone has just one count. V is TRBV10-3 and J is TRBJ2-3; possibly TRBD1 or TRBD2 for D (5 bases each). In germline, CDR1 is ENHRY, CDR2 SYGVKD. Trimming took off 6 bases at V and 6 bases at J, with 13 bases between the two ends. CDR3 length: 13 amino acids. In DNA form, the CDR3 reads TGTGCCATCAGACAGGTCGGGGCGGATACGCAGTATTTT. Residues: CAIRQVGADTQYF.

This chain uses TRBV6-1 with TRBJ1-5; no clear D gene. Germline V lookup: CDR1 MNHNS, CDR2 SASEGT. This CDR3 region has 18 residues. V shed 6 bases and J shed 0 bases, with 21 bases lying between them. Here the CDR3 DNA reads TGTGCCAGCAGCGAAATCCCCAACTTAAGGCCTAGCAATCAGCCCCAGCATTTT. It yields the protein CASSEIPNLRPSNQPQHF.

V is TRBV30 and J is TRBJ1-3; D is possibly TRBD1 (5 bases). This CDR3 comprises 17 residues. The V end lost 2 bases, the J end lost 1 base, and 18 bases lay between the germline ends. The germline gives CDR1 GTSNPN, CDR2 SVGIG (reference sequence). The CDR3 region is CAWSREGLLTSGNTIYF. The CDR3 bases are TGTGCCTGGAGTCGAGAGGGGTTACTCACTTCTGGAAACACCATATATTTT.

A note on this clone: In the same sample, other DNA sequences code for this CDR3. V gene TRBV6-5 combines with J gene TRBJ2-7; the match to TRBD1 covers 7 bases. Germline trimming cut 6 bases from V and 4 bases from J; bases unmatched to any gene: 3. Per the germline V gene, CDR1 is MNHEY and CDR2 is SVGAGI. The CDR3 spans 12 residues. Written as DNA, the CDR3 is TGTGCCAGCAGCTTGGACAGGTACGAGCAGTACTTC. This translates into CASSLDRYEQYF.

In nucleotides, the CDR3 is TGCAGCGTGGCCAAGACAGGGGGCGCGAACACCGGGGAGCTGTTTTTT. Translating it yields CSVAKTGGANTGELFF. The chain employs TRBV29-1 and TRBJ2-2; 10 nucleotides match TRBD1. Germline-derived CDR1 and CDR2 are SQVTM and ANQGSEA. This CDR3 region has 16 residues. V was pared by 6 bases and J by 0 bases, with 7 bases of the junction left unmatched.

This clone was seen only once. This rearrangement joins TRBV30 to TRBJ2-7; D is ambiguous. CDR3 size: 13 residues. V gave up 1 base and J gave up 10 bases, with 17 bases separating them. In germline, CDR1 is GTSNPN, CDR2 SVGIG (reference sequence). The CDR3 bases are TGTGCCTGGAGTGAGGGTAGTTCTACGAACCAGTACTTC. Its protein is CAWSEGSSTNQYF.

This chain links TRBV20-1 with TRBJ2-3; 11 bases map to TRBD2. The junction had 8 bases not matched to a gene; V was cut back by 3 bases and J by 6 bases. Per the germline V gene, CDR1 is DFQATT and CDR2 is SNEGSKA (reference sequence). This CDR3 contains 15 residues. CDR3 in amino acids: CSASTSGRAWDTQYF. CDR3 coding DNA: TGCAGTGCTAGTACTAGCGGGAGAGCCTGGGATACGCAGTATTTT.

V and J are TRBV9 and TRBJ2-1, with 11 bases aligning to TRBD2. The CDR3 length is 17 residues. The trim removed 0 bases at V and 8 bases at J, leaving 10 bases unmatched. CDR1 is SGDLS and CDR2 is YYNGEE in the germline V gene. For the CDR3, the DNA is TGTGCCAGCAGCGTAGACGGGGGGACTAGCGGTGGGTATGAGCAGTTCTTC. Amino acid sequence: CASSVDGGTSGGYEQFF.

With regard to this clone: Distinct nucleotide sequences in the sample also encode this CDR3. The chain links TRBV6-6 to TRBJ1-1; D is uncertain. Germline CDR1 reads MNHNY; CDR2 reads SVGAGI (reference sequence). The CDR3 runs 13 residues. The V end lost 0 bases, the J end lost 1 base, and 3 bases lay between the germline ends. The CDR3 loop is CASSYSRNTEAFF. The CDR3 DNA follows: TGTGCCAGCAGTTACTCGAGGAACACTGAAGCTTTCTTT.

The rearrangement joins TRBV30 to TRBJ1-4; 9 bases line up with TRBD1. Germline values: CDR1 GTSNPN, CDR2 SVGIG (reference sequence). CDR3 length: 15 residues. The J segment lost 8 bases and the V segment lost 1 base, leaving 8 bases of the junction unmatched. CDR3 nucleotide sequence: TGTGCCTGGAGTGGAGGGACAGGGAACCGGGAAAAACTGTTTTTT. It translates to CAWSGGTGNREKLFF.

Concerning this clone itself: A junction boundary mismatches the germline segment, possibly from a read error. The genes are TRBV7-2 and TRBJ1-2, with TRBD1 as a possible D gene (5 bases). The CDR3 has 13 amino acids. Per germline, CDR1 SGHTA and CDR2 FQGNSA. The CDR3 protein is CASSVAGGWGYTF. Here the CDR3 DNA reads TGTGCCAGCAGCGTAGCTGGGGGTTGGGGCTACACCTTC.

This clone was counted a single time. CDR3 amino acids: CASSYSFGGEKLFF. CDR3 nucleotides: TGTGCCAGCAGTTACTCGTTCGGCGGGGAAAAACTGTTTTTT. The chain employs TRBV6-5 and TRBJ1-4, with D unresolved. The ends were cut back, 0 bases at V and 8 bases at J, with 10 bases in the middle. Germline V gives CDR1 MNHEY, CDR2 SVGAGI. This CDR3 is 14 amino acids long.

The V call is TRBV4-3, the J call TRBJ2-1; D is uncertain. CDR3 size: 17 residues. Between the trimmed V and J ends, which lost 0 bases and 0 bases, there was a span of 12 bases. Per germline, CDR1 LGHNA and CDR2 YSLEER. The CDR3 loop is CASSQESRRSSYNEQFF. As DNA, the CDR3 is TGCGCCAGCAGCCAAGAGTCAAGGCGGAGCTCCTACAATGAGCAGTTCTTC.

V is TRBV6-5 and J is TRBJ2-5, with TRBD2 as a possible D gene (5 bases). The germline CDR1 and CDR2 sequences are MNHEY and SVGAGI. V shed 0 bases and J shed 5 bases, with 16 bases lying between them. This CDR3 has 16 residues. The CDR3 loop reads CASSYSRVEGRETQYF. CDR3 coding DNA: TGTGCCAGCAGTTACTCGAGAGTAGAGGGAAGGGAGACCCAGTACTTC.

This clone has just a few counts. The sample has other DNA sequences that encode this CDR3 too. For the CDR3, the DNA is TGTGCCAGCAGTTTAACCTCGGGGTACGAGCAGTACTTC. Protein: CASSLTSGYEQYF. The gene calls are TRBV27 and TRBJ2-7, with D perhaps matching TRBD2 (5 bases). V was trimmed by 2 bases and J by 4 bases, leaving 9 bases between them. This CDR3 has 13 residues. Germline lookup yields CDR1 MNHEY and CDR2 SMNVEV (reference sequence).

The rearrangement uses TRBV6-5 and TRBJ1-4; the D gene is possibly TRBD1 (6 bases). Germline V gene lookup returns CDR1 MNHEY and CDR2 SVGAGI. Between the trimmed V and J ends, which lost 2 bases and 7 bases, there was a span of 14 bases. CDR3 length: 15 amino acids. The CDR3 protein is CASSYRDRIGEKLFF. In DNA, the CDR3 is TGTGCCAGCAGTTACCGTGACAGGATTGGTGAAAAACTGTTTTTT.

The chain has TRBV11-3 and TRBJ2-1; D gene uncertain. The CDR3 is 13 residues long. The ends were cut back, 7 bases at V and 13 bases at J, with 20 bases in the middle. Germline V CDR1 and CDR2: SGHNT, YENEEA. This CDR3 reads CASTRLEMVFQFF. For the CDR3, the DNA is TGTGCCAGCACCCGGTTGGAAATGGTATTTCAGTTCTTC.

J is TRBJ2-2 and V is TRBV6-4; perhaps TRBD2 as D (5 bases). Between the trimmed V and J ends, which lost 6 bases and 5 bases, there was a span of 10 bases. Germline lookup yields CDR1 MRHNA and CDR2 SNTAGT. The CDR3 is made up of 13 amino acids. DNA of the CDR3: TGTGCCAGCAGCCATACGGGGACCGGGGAGCTGTTTTTT. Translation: CASSHTGTGELFF.

For the CDR3, the DNA is TGTGCCAGCTCACCACCCTGGACGAGCCAGGACAAAAACATTCAGTACTTC. Its translation is CASSPPWTSQDKNIQYF. V and J are TRBV18 and TRBJ2-4; D call uncertain. Germline lookup yields CDR1 KGHSH and CDR2 LQKENI. CDR3 length: 17 amino acids. The ends were cut back, 0 bases at V and 3 bases at J, with 15 bases in the middle.

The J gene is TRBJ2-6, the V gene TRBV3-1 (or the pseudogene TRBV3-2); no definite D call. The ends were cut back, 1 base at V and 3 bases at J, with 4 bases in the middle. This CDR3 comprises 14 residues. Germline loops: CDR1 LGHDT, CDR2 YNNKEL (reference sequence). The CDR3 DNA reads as TGTGCCAGCAGCCAAGCAGATGGGGCCAACGTCCTGACTTTC. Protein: CASSQADGANVLTF.

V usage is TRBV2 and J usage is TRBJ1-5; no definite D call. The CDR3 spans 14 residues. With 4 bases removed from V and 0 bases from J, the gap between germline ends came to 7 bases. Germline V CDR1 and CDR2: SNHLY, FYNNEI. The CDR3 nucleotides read TGTGCCAGCAGTGTTGGGGATAGCAATCAGCCCCAGCATTTT. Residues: CASSVGDSNQPQHF.